This TCR beta chain was profiled in a study of radiotherapy plus CTLA-4 blockade in lung cancer. Findings and limits, study-wide: Following radiotherapy plus ipilimumab, tumor-derived TCR clones expanded in the blood. Together with interferon-beta, which increased in serum after radiation, early dynamic changes in blood T cell clones were reportedly the best predictors of response.

Germline V gene data show CDR1 as SNHLY and CDR2 as FYNNEI. The CDR3 sequence is 15 residues long. Trimming stripped 2 bases from V and 8 bases from J, with 16 bases between. CTLA-4 blockade with ipilimumab, together with focal radiation, was given to patients with chemo-refractory metastatic non-small-cell lung cancer. TCRdb's copy holds only in-frame clones and misses some; the assay was immunoSEQ multiplex PCR. The profile shows around 110,000 clones, approximately 90% of them singletons. Points on this clone: Its antigen is currently unknown.

The receptor comes from a human donor with non-small cell lung cancer that progressed on radiotherapy plus ipilimumab. Here the sequenced sample was peripheral blood, taken from a patient treated with radiotherapy plus ipilimumab. J is TRBJ2-1 and V is TRBV2; no clear D. DNA of the CDR3: TGTGCCAGCAGTGAAACGGGTTGGGCGACCGATGAGCAGTTCTTC. Translation: CASSETGWATDEQFF.